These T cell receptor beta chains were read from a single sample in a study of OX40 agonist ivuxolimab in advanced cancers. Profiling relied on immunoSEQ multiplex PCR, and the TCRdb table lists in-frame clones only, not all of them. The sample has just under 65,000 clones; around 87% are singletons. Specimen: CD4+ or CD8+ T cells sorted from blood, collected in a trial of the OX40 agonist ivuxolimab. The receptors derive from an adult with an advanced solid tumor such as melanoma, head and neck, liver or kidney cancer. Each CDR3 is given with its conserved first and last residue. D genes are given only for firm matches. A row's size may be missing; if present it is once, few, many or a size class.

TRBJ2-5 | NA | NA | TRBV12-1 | TGTGCCAGCAGCAGCCGAGCGGGGCAAGAGACCCAGTACTTC | CASSSRAGQETQYF
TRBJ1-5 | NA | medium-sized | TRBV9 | TGTGCCAGCTCCCGACAGAGCAATCAGCCCCAGCATTTT | CASSRQSNQPQHF
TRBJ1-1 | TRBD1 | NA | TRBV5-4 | TGTGCCAGCAGCGTAACCGGGACAGCCCTTTCGTGGGCTTTCTTT | CASSVTGTALSWAFF
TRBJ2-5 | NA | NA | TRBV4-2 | TGTGCCAGCAGCCAAGATCAGGGGAGGGAGACCCAGTACTTC | CASSQDQGRETQYF
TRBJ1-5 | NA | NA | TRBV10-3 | TGTGCCATCAGGACAGAAGGTAGCAATCAGCCCCAGCATTTT | CAIRTEGSNQPQHF
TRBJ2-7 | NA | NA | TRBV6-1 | TGTGCCACCGGATACATGACGAGCCTCTACGAGCAGTACTTC | CATGYMTSLYEQYF
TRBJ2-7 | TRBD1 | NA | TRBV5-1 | TGCGCCAGCAGCTTGGACGGACAGGGAACCTACGAGCAGTACTTC | CASSLDGQGTYEQYF
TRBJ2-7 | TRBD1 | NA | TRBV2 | TGTGCCAGCAGTACCGGGACAGAACTCTACGAGCAGTACTTC | CASSTGTELYEQYF
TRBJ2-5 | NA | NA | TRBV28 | TGTGCCAGCACATACGACAGGGAGGGAGAGACCCAGTACTTC | CASTYDREGETQYF
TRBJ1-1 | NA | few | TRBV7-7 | TGTGCTAGCAGCTTAGGTTTCGGCACTGAAGCTTTCTTT | CASSLGFGTEAFF
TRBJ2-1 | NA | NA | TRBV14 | TGTGCCAGCAGCTCTCAATACAATGAGCAGTTCTTC | CASSSQYNEQFF
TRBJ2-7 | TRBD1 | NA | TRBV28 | TGTGCCAGCAGTTTATTAGGGGGCAGCAGCACCTACGAGCAGTACTTC | CASSLLGGSSTYEQYF
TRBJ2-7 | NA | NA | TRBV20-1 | TGCAATCCCCGGGGCGCCTACGAGCAGTACTTC | CNPRGAYEQYF
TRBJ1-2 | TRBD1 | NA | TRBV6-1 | TGTGCCAGCAGTGGACGGGACAGGGTTTTATATGGCTACACCTTC | CASSGRDRVLYGYTF
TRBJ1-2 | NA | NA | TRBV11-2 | TGTGCCAGCAGCGCAGAGTGGGGGGCGAGTACCTTC | CASSAEWGASTF
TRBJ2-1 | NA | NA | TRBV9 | TGTGCCAGCAGCGTAGAGGGTTTGAGTGAGCAGTTCTTC | CASSVEGLSEQFF
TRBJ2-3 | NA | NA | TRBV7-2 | TGTGCCAGCAGCCGAGCGAGGGGTCGGCCAGATACGCAGTATTTT | CASSRARGRPDTQYF
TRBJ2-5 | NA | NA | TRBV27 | TGTGCCAGCAGTTTAGTATACGAGGAGACCCAGTACTTC | CASSLVYEETQYF
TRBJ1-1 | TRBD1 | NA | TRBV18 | TGTGCCAGCTCACCCCAGGGGGTGAACACTGAAGCTTTCTTT | CASSPQGVNTEAFF
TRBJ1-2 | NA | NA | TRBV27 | TGTGCCAGCAGTTTACGGACCGGGGCGGACTATGGCTACACCTTC | CASSLRTGADYGYTF